Listed below are T cell receptor beta chains from one sample, sequenced in a study of a mutant IDH1 vaccine in newly diagnosed glioma. The repertoire was sequenced with immunoSEQ multiplex PCR; TCRdb's copy has only in-frame clones and lacks some. Of under 150,000 clones in the sample, 85% to 90% were seen once. For these receptors, no antigen is known. Sequencing was performed on PBMCs, taken from a glioma patient whose treatment included an IDH1 peptide vaccine. The receptors shown here come from a woman aged 45-60 years with glioma. The CDR3 runs from the conserved cysteine through the conserved F or W. Fields, in order: J gene, D gene, clone size, V gene, CDR3 protein, CDR3 DNA. D genes are given only for firm matches. Only part of the rows carry a size: once, few, many, or a class if the clone is expanded.

>TRBJ2-7|-|-|TRBV13
CASGEGRADGLYYEQYF
TGTGCCAGCGGAGAGGGCAGGGCCGACGGCCTTTACTACGAGCAGTACTTC
>TRBJ2-3|-|once|TRBV27
CASRPSARADTQYF
TGTGCCAGCAGACCCTCAGCGCGGGCAGATACGCAGTATTTT
>TRBJ1-2|-|-|TRBV5-4
CASSSAGRSNYGYTF
TGTGCCAGCAGCTCGGCAGGGAGAAGTAACTATGGCTACACCTTC
>TRBJ2-1|-|-|TRBV20-1
CSAGGQDEQFF
TGCAGTGCCGGAGGACAAGATGAGCAGTTCTTC
>TRBJ2-3|-|once|TRBV7-3
CASSLVGHTQYF
TGTGCCAGCAGCTTAGTAGGCCATACGCAGTATTTT
>TRBJ1-6|TRBD1|-|TRBV9
CASSATDRGLNSPLHF
TGTGCCAGCAGCGCCACAGACAGGGGGCTTAATTCACCCCTCCACTTT
>TRBJ2-5|TRBD1|-|TRBV9
CASSPSPRTGQETQYF
TGTGCCAGCAGCCCCTCCCCCCGGACAGGGCAAGAGACCCAGTACTTC
>TRBJ2-7|TRBD2|few|TRBV2
CASSGGTSGRWLYLHEQYF
TGTGCCAGCAGTGGGGGGACTAGCGGGAGGTGGCTCTATCTCCACGAGCAGTACTTC
>TRBJ2-7|TRBD2|-|TRBV27
CATGGGYEQYF
TGTGCCACCGGGGGGGGGTACGAGCAGTACTTC
>TRBJ2-3|TRBD2|-|TRBV27
CASFRTSGRIDTQYF
TGTGCCAGTTTTCGGACTAGCGGGAGGATAGATACGCAGTATTTT
>TRBJ1-1|-|once|TRBV18
CASSPQGSNTEAFF
TGTGCCAGCTCACCACAGGGGTCGAACACTGAAGCTTTCTTT
>TRBJ2-5|-|-|TRBV7-8
CASSLEEETQYF
TGTGCCAGCAGCTTAGAGGAAGAGACCCAGTACTTC
>TRBJ1-2|-|-|TRBV28
CASSPDRPYGYTF
TGTGCCAGCAGTCCCGACAGACCCTATGGCTACACCTTC
>TRBJ2-3|TRBD2|-|TRBV10-1
CARTGVAGASGTQYF
TGCGCCAGAACCGGGGTAGCGGGAGCTTCGGGTACGCAGTATTTT
>TRBJ1-1|-|-|TRBV2
CASSELAYNTEAFF
TGTGCCAGCAGTGAGCTAGCATATAACACTGAAGCTTTCTTT
>TRBJ1-2|TRBD1|-|TRBV19
CASRNSQGSDGYTF
TGTGCCAGTAGGAACTCACAGGGGTCGGATGGCTACACCTTC
>TRBJ2-7|-|-|TRBV19
CASSIVDRYEQYF
TGTGCCAGTAGTATAGTGGACAGATACGAGCAGTACTTC
>TRBJ2-6|TRBD1|-|TRBV2
CAARGTGSSGANVLTF
TGTGCCGCGCGGGGGACAGGGTCCTCTGGGGCCAACGTCCTGACTTTC